This T cell receptor beta chain was observed in a study of blood T cell repertoires in COVID-19. About the study: Whether acute or convalescent, the COVID-19 samples came from the United States, Italy and Spain.

Sequencing used immunoSEQ multiplex PCR; TCRdb keeps in-frame clones, though not all of them. The sample holds about 210,000 clones, about 86% seen once. The CDR3 runs to 15 residues. V shed 5 bases, J shed 8 bases, and the junction held 10 bases outside the gene matches. The germline gives CDR1 MDHEN, CDR2 SYDVKM. The TCR was taken from a woman between 40 and 50 years old with acute COVID-19. Sequencing was carried out using PBMCs or T cells enriched from blood (not recorded which). This sequence joins TRBV28 and TRBJ2-1; 9 bases align to TRBD1. The chain's CDR3 is CASSQTGGGKDEQFF. CDR3 nucleotide sequence: TGTGCCAGCAGTCAAACAGGGGGCGGTAAGGATGAGCAGTTCTTC.